The 13 T cell receptor beta chains in this list originate from one sample, sequenced in a study of blood T cells in healthy people across ages. Primers used in a second PCR of roughly 6 to 11 cycles were a sample-barcoded 5' primer and a J-beta primer mix. MiXCR, applied by TCRdb to the 5' RACE reads, yields one record per CDR3 protein. In the table there are approximately 2,000,000 distinct CDR3 sequences, 30% to 40% of which are singletons. The specimen sequenced was blood. These receptor sequences come from a human donor in good health.

This clonotype was seen once. At one end the junction does not follow the germline gene, possibly because of a read error. The chain recombines TRBV12-3 or TRBV12-4 with TRBJ2-1; D uncertain. This CDR3 comprises 15 residues. Here the CDR3 DNA reads TGTGCCAACAGTTTCGACGGAATCTCCTACAATGAGCAGTTCTTC. As protein: CANSFDGISYNEQFF.

At least ten counts were recorded for this clonotype. The chain has TRBV2 and TRBJ2-7; possibly TRBD1 for D (6 bases). CDR1 SNHLY and CDR2 FYNNEI come from the germline V gene. The CDR3 runs to 14 residues. V lost 5 bases to trimming and J lost 3 bases, with 14 bases between them. DNA of the CDR3: TGTGCCAGCAGTCAACAGGGAGCTGGCTACGAGCAGTACTTC. Translated, it gives CASSQQGAGYEQYF.

The chain joins TRBV20-1 to TRBJ2-5, with D possibly being TRBD2 (6 bases). CDR3 length: 15 amino acids. With 4 bases removed from V and 5 bases from J, the gap between germline ends came to 20 bases. Germline lookup yields CDR1 DFQATT and CDR2 SNEGSKA (reference sequence). The CDR3 loop is CSANLVGGDAETQYF. CDR3 DNA sequence: TGCAGTGCTAACCTAGTAGGAGGGGATGCGGAGACCCAGTACTTC.

V usage is TRBV7-9 and J usage is TRBJ2-1; TRBD2 is a possible D gene (6 bases). The CDR3 has 15 amino acids. From germline, CDR1 is SEHNR and CDR2 FQNEAQ (reference sequence). V shed 6 bases and J shed 7 bases, with 19 bases lying between them. CDR3 loop: CASRGNGGSRNEQFF. The CDR3 nucleotides read TGTGCCAGCAGAGGGAACGGGGGTAGTCGAAATGAGCAGTTCTTC. The whole variable domain, remainder taken from reference TRBV7-9 and TRBJ2-1, is DTGVSQNPRHKITKRGQNVTFRCDPISEHNRLYWYRQTLGQGPEFLTYFQNEAQLEKSRLLSDRFSAERPKGSFSTLEIQRTEQGDSAMYLCASRGNGGSRNEQFFGPGTRLTVL.

This clonotype came up a few times. V usage is TRBV15 and J usage is TRBJ2-5; 7 nucleotides agree with TRBD1. The J call is doubtful: the DNA matches TRBJ2-7 better. The CDR3 length is 15 residues. CDR1 LNHNV and CDR2 YYDKDF come from the germline V gene (reference sequence). CDR3 in amino acids: CATSRALGQVHEQYF. CDR3 sequence (DNA): TGTGCCACCAGCAGAGCTCTAGGACAGGTCCACGAGCAGTACTTC.

With respect to this clonotype: One end of the junction is discordant with germline, which a read error may explain. The chain couples TRBV7-8 to TRBJ1-2, with D possibly TRBD1 on 6 matching bases. Germline V gene lookup returns CDR1 SGHVS and CDR2 FQNEAQ. The CDR3 has 15 residues. The DNA of the CDR3 is TGTGCCAGCAGCTTAGGGTCTTGGACAGCCTATGGCTGCACCTTC. Its translation is CASSLGSWTAYGCTF. The whole variable domain, remainder taken from reference TRBV7-8 and TRBJ1-2, is GAGVSQSPRYKVAKRGQDVALRCDPISGHVSLFWYQQALGQGPEFLTYFQNEAQLDKSGLPSDRFFAERPEGSVSTLKIQRTQQEDSAVYLCASSLGSWTAYGCTFGSGTRLTVV.

The chain combines TRBV29-1 with TRBJ2-7; D is uncertain. V lost 0 bases and J 0 bases, leaving 15 bases between the germline ends. Germline V gene sequence: CDR1 SQVTM, CDR2 ANQGSEA. CDR3 length equals 16 residues. The CDR3 reads CSVEEAKSSSSYEQYF. The CDR3 coding sequence is TGCAGCGTTGAAGAGGCAAAGAGCTCGAGCTCCTACGAGCAGTACTTC.

This clonotype showed up just a few times. This chain connects TRBV29-1 to TRBJ1-2, with D perhaps matching TRBD1 (5 bases). Trimming shortened V by 0 bases and J by 6 bases, and 11 bases separated the two germline ends. Germline lookup yields CDR1 SQVTM and CDR2 ANQGSEA. CDR3 size: 13 residues. CDR3 bases: TGCAGCGTTGAAGATCAGGGTCCCAATGGCTACACCTTC. It translates to CSVEDQGPNGYTF.

This chain joins TRBV5-1 and TRBJ2-5, with unresolved D. With 5 bases removed from V and 1 base from J, the gap between germline ends came to 6 bases. Germline CDR1 and CDR2: SGHRS and YFSETQ. The CDR3 spans 12 residues. The CDR3, as DNA: TGCGCCAGCAGGGCAGCCCAAGAGACCCAGTACTTC. Protein product: CASRAAQETQYF. Looking up the rest from reference TRBV5-1 and TRBJ2-5 gives the full variable domain: KAGVTQTPRYLIKTRGQQVTLSCSPISGHRSVSWYQQTPGQGLQFLFEYFSETQRNKGNFPGRFSGRQFSNSRSEMNVSTLELGDSALYLCASRAAQETQYFGPGTRLLVL.

In its sample, this clonotype was seen a few times. A much bigger clone sits one base away, suggesting this may be a read error. This chain links TRBV6-5 with TRBJ2-1, with D unresolved. Per the germline V gene, CDR1 is MNHEY and CDR2 is SVGAGI. The V end was cut by 8 bases, the J end by 9 bases, with 26 bases between. The CDR3 sequence is 16 residues long. CDR3 bases: TGTGCCAGCCGCCAACCCCTACGTCAGGTGGCATTTGAGCAGTTCTTC. This encodes CASRQPLRQVAFEQFF.

This chain uses TRBV6-1 with TRBJ1-6; 8 nucleotides line up with TRBD1. This CDR3 has 17 residues. Trimming at V came to 7 bases and at J to 10 bases, leaving 18 bases not matched to a gene. CDR1 MNHNS and CDR2 SASEGT come from the germline V gene. For the CDR3, the DNA is TGTGCCAGCACTCCCGGCCCAGGGGGCGAGTCTTACTCACCCCTCCACTTT. Amino acids: CASTPGPGGESYSPLHF.

Concerning this clonotype: At one boundary the junction diverges from the germline segment, which might be a read error. The chain uses TRBV9 and TRBJ1-2, with TRBD1 matching 7 bases. Germline CDR1 reads SGDLS; CDR2 reads YYNGEE. The CDR3 length is 14 residues. The chain's CDR3 is CANSTGALGYGYTF. The CDR3 DNA reads TGTGCCAACAGCACAGGGGCGCTCGGCTATGGCTACACCTTC.

This clonotype has just a few counts. The chain combines TRBV11-2 with TRBJ1-2; D unclear. Germline V CDR1 and CDR2: SGHAT, FQNNGV. The CDR3 extends over 12 amino acids. The V gene lost 3 bases and the J gene lost 9 bases, with 11 bases spanning the gap. CDR3 sequence (DNA): TGTGCCAGCAGCTTGGCGGGGAACAGCTACACCTTC. This sequence encodes CASSLAGNSYTF.